The source of this T cell receptor beta chain is a study of TIL therapy for anti-PD-1-resistant metastatic lung cancer. Study-wide points: Many TIL product clones were absent from baseline tumor, suggesting clonal contraction. Compared with baseline intratumoral T cells, expanded TIL cultures were more clonal and less diverse (6% vs 31%).

The immunoSEQ assay was v3. Libraries were sequenced to roughly 2 million read pairs (survey) or 5-6 million (deep). Sequencing used immunoSEQ multiplex PCR; TCRdb keeps in-frame clones, though not all of them. The sample contains about 7,500 clones, roughly 74% of which appear only once. Germline V lookup: CDR1 SSHAT, CDR2 FNYEAQ (reference sequence). The CDR3 totals 13 residues. Time point: pre-treatment sample, taken before nivolumab and TIL therapy. The tumor samples were excised metastases, mostly pleural nodules or supraclavicular lymph nodes. Adults with stage 4 NSCLC were enrolled in a phase I trial. Points on this clone: Its matching antigen is unknown. One end of the junction fails to match germline, which may point to a read error.

The sequence came from a person aged 25-85 years with non-small cell lung cancer. Sequencing was performed on tumor tissue, taken at baseline. The chain combines TRBV7-7 with TRBJ2-5; D not certain. The CDR3 sequence: CASSLVGVETQYF. CDR3 nucleotide sequence: TGTGCTAGCAGCTTAGTGGGCGTGGAGACCCAGTACTTC.